The rows below give T cell receptor beta chains drawn from one sample of a study of blood T cell repertoires in COVID-19. Only in-frame clones appear in the TCRdb table, and some are missing; sequencing was by immunoSEQ multiplex PCR. The sample carries 150,000 to 200,000 clones, approximately 83% recorded once. What was sequenced was PBMCs or T cells enriched from blood (not recorded which). These TCRs come from a woman aged 55-69 years who had recovered from COVID-19. CDR3s include the opening cysteine and the closing phenylalanine or tryptophan. Each record gives: D gene, V gene, J gene, CDR3 length, clone size, CDR3 DNA, CDR3 protein. The D gene is left open where the match is weak. Clone sizes are given selectively: once, few, many, or a class where the clone is expanded.

>-|TRBV29-1|TRBJ1-1|11|-
TGCAGCGTTGTTTTGCGCACTGAAGCTTTCTTT
CSVVLRTEAFF
>TRBD1|TRBV5-4|TRBJ1-3|14|-
TGTGCCAGCAGCAGACAGGGTGGTGGAAACACCATATATTTT
CASSRQGGGNTIYF
>-|TRBV28|TRBJ2-7|14|-
TGTGCCAGCAGTCCCCGTACCTCCGGGAGCGAGCAGTACTTC
CASSPRTSGSEQYF
>-|TRBV28|TRBJ2-1|12|-
TGTGCCAGCAGTTTACTCGACAATGAGCAGTTCTTC
CASSLLDNEQFF
>TRBD1|TRBV5-4|TRBJ2-1|15|-
TGTGCCAGCAGCTCCGGGACAGCGGCCTACAATGAGCAGTTCTTC
CASSSGTAAYNEQFF
>-|TRBV10-3|TRBJ1-1|11|-
TGTGCCACGCGCGAATTGACTGAAGCTTTCTTT
CATRELTEAFF
>-|TRBV5-4|TRBJ2-5|15|-
TGTGCCACCCAACCGGGAACAACTTTCGGAGAGACCCAGTACTTC
CATQPGTTFGETQYF
>TRBD1|TRBV28|TRBJ1-1|17|-
TGTGCCAGCAGTAGCCCGGGGACAGGGGACCTGAACACTGAAGCTTTCTTT
CASSSPGTGDLNTEAFF
>-|TRBV28|TRBJ2-7|11|-
TGTGCCAGCAGTTTACGGGACACCCCCTACTTC
CASSLRDTPYF
>TRBD1|TRBV5-1|TRBJ1-6|15|-
TGCGCCAGCAGCTTGGCCGGGACAGGGTACTCACCCCTCCACTTT
CASSLAGTGYSPLHF
>-|TRBV5-1|TRBJ1-1|13|-
TGCGCCAGCAGCACACTGCCAGGGGCCGAAGCTTTCTTT
CASSTLPGAEAFF
>TRBD2|TRBV11-3|TRBJ2-3|13|-
TGTGCCAGCAGCCCTAGCGGGACAGATACGCAGTATTTT
CASSPSGTDTQYF
>-|TRBV18|TRBJ1-1|14|-
TGTGCCAGCTCACCGGATGCAGGGCGGACTGAAGCTTTCTTT
CASSPDAGRTEAFF
>TRBD1|TRBV3-1/TRBV3-2|TRBJ1-5|14|once
TGTGCCAGCAGCCAAACACAGGGGGGACAGCCCCAGCATTTT
CASSQTQGGQPQHF
>TRBD1|TRBV6-5|TRBJ1-5|14|-
TGTGCCAGCAGTTACCTCCAGGGGGGACAGCCCCAGCATTTT
CASSYLQGGQPQHF
>-|TRBV7-9|TRBJ1-2|14|-
TGTGCCAGCAGCTCGGATGGACAGTCCTATGGCTACACCTTC
CASSSDGQSYGYTF
>TRBD1|TRBV19|TRBJ2-1|15|-
TGTGCCAGTAGTACTACGGGACAGGGCTACAATGAGCAGTTCTTC
CASSTTGQGYNEQFF
>-|TRBV5-1|TRBJ2-1|12|-
TGCGCCAGCAGCTTGATGCGGGATGAGCAGTTCTTC
CASSLMRDEQFF
>-|TRBV10-3|TRBJ1-1|12|-
TGTGCCATCAGTGGCGCGGACACTGAAGCTTTCTTT
CAISGADTEAFF
>TRBD2|TRBV3-1/TRBV3-2|TRBJ2-2|18|-
TGTGCCAGCAGCCCTTTCAAGAGCGGGGGGACTTTCACCGGGGAGCTGTTTTTT
CASSPFKSGGTFTGELFF
>-|TRBV7-9|TRBJ1-6|14|-
TGTGCCAGCAGCGGTACGGGACAAAGTTCACCCCTCCACTTT
CASSGTGQSSPLHF
>TRBD2|TRBV5-1|TRBJ2-3|16|-
TGCGCCAGCAGAGCGAGCGGGGGGCCTCCCGTCGATACGCAGTATTTT
CASRASGGPPVDTQYF
>-|TRBV11-2|TRBJ2-2|14|-
TGTGCCAGCAGCTTAGGACAGAAAACCGGGGAGCTGTTTTTT
CASSLGQKTGELFF
>-|TRBV2|TRBJ2-2|15|-
TGTGCCAGCAGTTTAGAAGGGGCTGCTATCGGGGAGCTGTTTTTT
CASSLEGAAIGELFF
>-|TRBV18|TRBJ1-4|16|-
TGTGCCAGCTCACTGTACCAACAGGGATTTTCCGAAAAACTGTTTTTT
CASSLYQQGFSEKLFF
>TRBD1|TRBV3-1/TRBV3-2|TRBJ1-5|18|-
TGTGCCAGCAGCCAAGGGAAGACAGGGGAGGTGCGCAATCAGCCCCAGCATTTT
CASSQGKTGEVRNQPQHF
>TRBD1|TRBV28|TRBJ1-2|13|-
TGTGCCAGCAGAACCGGGACAGAGTATAGCTACACCTTC
CASRTGTEYSYTF
>-|TRBV5-1|TRBJ2-2|15|-
TGCGCCAGCAGCCGAGTACTATCTGACACCGGGGAGCTGTTTTTT
CASSRVLSDTGELFF
>TRBD2|TRBV19|TRBJ2-1|17|-
TGTGCCAGTAGTATAGGACTAGCCCTGAGCTCCTACAATGAGCAGTTCTTC
CASSIGLALSSYNEQFF
>TRBD1|TRBV18|TRBJ1-6|13|-
TGTGCCAGCTCAGACAGGGCTGGGTCACCCCTCCACTTT
CASSDRAGSPLHF
>TRBD1|TRBV28|TRBJ1-2|15|-
TGTGCCAGCATGGGTTTGTCAGGGGGTCACTATGGCTACACCTTC
CASMGLSGGHYGYTF
>-|TRBV5-1|TRBJ2-7|17|-
TGCGCCAGCAGCTTGGTTATCGGGACAACCACCTCCTACGAGCAGTACTTC
CASSLVIGTTTSYEQYF
>TRBD1|TRBV11-2|TRBJ2-7|15|-
TGTGCCAGCAGCTTAGGACAGGGGGCGACCTACGAGCAGTACTTC
CASSLGQGATYEQYF
>-|TRBV3-1/TRBV3-2|TRBJ1-2|14|-
TGTGCCAGCAGCCAAGAAGAAGGGGGCTATGGCTACACCTTC
CASSQEEGGYGYTF
>TRBD2|TRBV2|TRBJ2-1|16|-
TGTGCCAGCAGCCTAGCACTAGCGGCGAACTACAATGAGCAGTTCTTC
CASSLALAANYNEQFF
>-|TRBV21-1|TRBJ2-7|15|-
TGTGCCAGCAGCAAACTGGGACAGCCGCCTGGCGAGCAGTACTTC
CASSKLGQPPGEQYF
>-|TRBV3-1/TRBV3-2|TRBJ2-5|12|-
TGTGCCAGCAGCCTCTCGGGAGAGACCCAGTACTTC
CASSLSGETQYF
>-|TRBV6-4|TRBJ1-5|15|once
TGTGCCAGCCCCATGGGGGCAGGGTCAAGACAGCCCCAGCATTTT
CASPMGAGSRQPQHF
>-|TRBV28|TRBJ1-4|14|once
TGTGCCAGCAGGATTTCTTACCGAGATGAAAAACTGTTTTTT
CASRISYRDEKLFF
>TRBD1|TRBV18|TRBJ1-2|15|-
TGTGCCAGCTCAACCTCCGGGACAGTTAACTATGGCTACACCTTC
CASSTSGTVNYGYTF
>-|TRBV7-3|TRBJ1-6|13|-
TGTGCCAGCAGCATGCGACAGAATTCACCCCTCCACTTT
CASSMRQNSPLHF
>-|TRBV28|TRBJ2-7|13|-
TGTGCCAGTCGGGGGGCTCCCTCCTACGAGCAGTACTTC
CASRGAPSYEQYF
>TRBD1|TRBV5-4|TRBJ1-4|14|-
TGTGCCAGCAGCCGTGGACAGGTCAATGAAAAACTGTTTTTT
CASSRGQVNEKLFF
>TRBD1|TRBV11-2|TRBJ1-1|12|-
TGTGCCAGCAGCTTGGGAACAGGGGTAGCTTTCTTT
CASSLGTGVAFF
>-|TRBV14|TRBJ2-1|13|-
TGTGCCAGCAGGAGACTAGTAGACGGTGAGCAGTTCTTC
CASRRLVDGEQFF
>-|TRBV3-1/TRBV3-2|TRBJ2-7|14|-
TGTGCCAGCAGTGACAGCACCTTATCCTACGAGCAGTACTTC
CASSDSTLSYEQYF
>TRBD2|TRBV19|TRBJ2-3|17|-
TGTGCCAGTAGTATTTCTTTCGGGGTAGCGGGAGCATATACGCAGTATTTT
CASSISFGVAGAYTQYF
>TRBD2|TRBV5-1|TRBJ2-2|14|-
TGCGCCACAAAAGGGACTAGCGGGACCGGGGAGCTGTTTTTT
CATKGTSGTGELFF
>TRBD1|TRBV3-1/TRBV3-2|TRBJ1-1|14|-
TGTGCCAGCAGCCCGATCGGGACAGGGGGGGAAGCTTTCTTT
CASSPIGTGGEAFF